These 27 T cell receptor beta chains share one sample of origin, sequenced in a study of shared clonotypes between healthy human individuals. TCRdb's table, derived via immunoSEQ multiplex PCR, lists solely in-frame clones and lacks some. Of about 2.2 million clones listed, about 93% were seen once; the top ten hold 1.7%. Naive CD8 isolation took CD45RO-negative cells positively selected for CCR7 and excluded terminally differentiated effector memory CD45RA+ cells. Sequenced input: naive CD8+ T cells from PBMCs. The receptors come from a man aged 18 to 30 in good health. Some clones in this sample may be carry-over from other donors' samples.

The chain employs TRBV27 and TRBJ2-3, with D possibly called TRBD1 or TRBD2 (6 bases each). CDR3 length equals 15 residues. Per the germline V gene, CDR1 is MNHEY and CDR2 is SMNVEV (reference sequence). V was clipped by 6 bases and J by 0 bases, with 13 bases between them. The CDR3 protein is CASSRGRASTDTQYF. In nucleotides, the CDR3 is TGTGCCAGCAGCCGGGGGCGGGCTAGCACAGATACGCAGTATTTT.

The CDR3 sequence is CASSNLEAETQETQYF. DNA for the CDR3: TGTGCCAGCAGCAACCTAGAGGCGGAAACCCAAGAGACCCAGTACTTC. The V gene is TRBV7-6, the J gene TRBJ2-5; D remains ambiguous. The germline gives CDR1 SGHVS, CDR2 FNYEAQ. The V end was cut by 5 bases, the J end by 1 base, with 17 bases between. The CDR3 has 16 residues.

The J gene is TRBJ1-2, the V gene TRBV13; D call uncertain. CDR1 and CDR2 (germline): PRHDT, FYEKMQ (reference sequence). The CDR3 extends over 11 amino acids. Trimming stripped 11 bases from V and 5 bases from J, with 12 bases between. The CDR3 DNA reads as TGTGCCGTCCAGACGGGGTATGGCTACACCTTC. It encodes CAVQTGYGYTF.

The genes are TRBV6-6 and TRBJ1-2; perhaps TRBD1 as D (5 bases). Trimming removed 6 bases from V and 2 bases from J, with 19 bases in between. The CDR3 spans 16 residues. Germline CDR1 reads MNHNY; CDR2 reads SVGAGI (reference sequence). Here the CDR3 reads CASSPRGTPENYGYTF. The DNA of the CDR3 is TGTGCCAGCAGCCCTAGGGGCACTCCGGAGAACTATGGCTACACCTTC.

This chain connects TRBV10-3 to TRBJ2-1; 12 nucleotides align to TRBD2. V gave up 6 bases and J gave up 5 bases; unmatched junction bases: 2. The germline V gene has CDR1 ENHRY and CDR2 SYGVKD. This CDR3 is built from 14 residues. Here the CDR3 reads CAISGLAGHNEQFF. For the CDR3, the DNA is TGTGCCATCAGCGGACTAGCGGGACACAATGAGCAGTTCTTC.

The CDR3 DNA follows: TGTGCCTGGAGGGTACGCCTAGCGGGAGGGCCAAGGTTCAATGAGCAGTTCTTC. Amino acids: CAWRVRLAGGPRFNEQFF. The chain recombines TRBV30 with TRBJ2-1; 12 bases match TRBD2. The CDR3 is 18 residues long. J lost 6 bases, V lost 3 bases, and 15 bases had no gene match. Germline V lookup: CDR1 GTSNPN, CDR2 SVGIG (reference sequence). Based on the CDR3 plus reference TRBV30 and TRBJ2-1, the full variable domain is SQTIHQWPATLVQPVGSPLSLECTVEGTSNPNLYWYRQAAGRGLQLLFYSVGIGQISSEVPQNLSASRPQDRQFILSSKKLLLSDSGFYLCAWRVRLAGGPRFNEQFFGPGTRLTVL.

This clone was picked up one time. V is TRBV27 and J is TRBJ2-1; 7 positions match TRBD1. V was clipped by 7 bases and J by 4 bases; unmatched bases: 7. The length of the CDR3 is 14 residues. CDR1 and CDR2 from the germline V gene are MNHEY and SMNVEV (reference sequence). CDR3 sequence reads: CASKLTGSYNEQFF. The CDR3 DNA is TGTGCCAGCAAGCTGACAGGGTCGTACAATGAGCAGTTCTTC.

This clone was seen once. This chain joins TRBV5-6 and TRBJ2-7, with TRBD2 matching over 10 bases. Germline lookup yields CDR1 SGHDT and CDR2 YYEEEE. V dropped 0 bases and J dropped 5; count of bases not matched to a gene: 11. The CDR3 runs to 17 residues. The CDR3 region is CASSLGALAGLKNEQYF. In nucleotides, the CDR3 is TGTGCCAGCAGCTTGGGTGCACTAGCGGGATTAAAAAACGAGCAGTACTTC.

This chain uses TRBV7-2 with TRBJ2-3; the D is unclear. The CDR3 is 15 residues long. Per germline, CDR1 SGHTA and CDR2 FQGNSA. V was cut by 4 bases and J by 2 bases, with 13 bases left in between. As DNA, the CDR3 is TGTGCCAGCAGCTCAGGCACAACGTTCACAGATACGCAGTATTTT. It specifies CASSSGTTFTDTQYF.

CDR3 in amino acids: CASSIDLGNYGYTF. Here the CDR3 DNA reads TGTGCCAGTAGTATAGATCTGGGCAACTATGGCTACACCTTC. This rearrangement joins TRBV19 to TRBJ1-2; D is unclear. The CDR3 runs 14 residues. Trimming shortened V by 0 bases and J by 2 bases, and 7 bases separated the two germline ends. From germline, CDR1 is LNHDA and CDR2 SQIVND (reference sequence).

This chain's CDR3 is CASSFKKGVNTGELFF. CDR3 DNA: TGTGCCAGCAGCTTCAAAAAGGGAGTTAACACCGGGGAGCTGTTTTTT. This chain connects TRBV5-8 to TRBJ2-2; a possible D gene is TRBD2 (5 bases). This CDR3 has 16 amino acids. With 2 bases removed from V and 2 bases from J, the gap between germline ends came to 13 bases. Germline lookup yields CDR1 SGHTS and CDR2 YDEGEE.

This chain connects TRBV7-9 to TRBJ2-7; possibly TRBD2 for D (6 bases). Germline CDR1 is SEHNR and CDR2 is FQNEAQ (reference sequence). V was clipped by 1 base and J by 3 bases, with 13 bases between them. The CDR3 is 15 residues long. The CDR3, as DNA: TGTGCCAGCAGCTTAGGTTCGGGAGCAGGCTACGAGCAGTACTTC. Protein product: CASSLGSGAGYEQYF.

J is TRBJ1-2 and V is TRBV7-9; tentative D call: TRBD1 (5 bases). The germline V gene encodes CDR1 SEHNR and CDR2 FQNEAQ (reference sequence). CDR3 length: 14 amino acids. The V and J ends lost 5 bases and 4 bases respectively, with 14 bases between them. The CDR3 reads CASSPPGGVYGYTF. In DNA, the CDR3 is TGTGCCAGCAGCCCACCCGGAGGGGTCTATGGCTACACCTTC. The whole variable domain, remainder taken from reference TRBV7-9 and TRBJ1-2, is DTGVSQNPRHKITKRGQNVTFRCDPISEHNRLYWYRQTLGQGPEFLTYFQNEAQLEKSRLLSDRFSAERPKGSFSTLEIQRTEQGDSAMYLCASSPPGGVYGYTFGSGTRLTVV.

This chain uses TRBV2 with TRBJ1-1; no reliable D call. The CDR3 totals 13 residues. The V gene lost 6 bases and the J gene lost 2 bases, with 10 bases spanning the gap. The germline V gene has CDR1 SNHLY and CDR2 FYNNEI. In DNA, the CDR3 is TGTGCCAGCAGAACAGTTTCCAACACTGAAGCTTTCTTT. Amino acid sequence: CASRTVSNTEAFF.

The chain employs TRBV4-1 and TRBJ1-5; D remains unclear. Looked up from germline, CDR1 is MGHRA and CDR2 is YSYEKL. V lost 1 base and J lost 5, with 12 bases in between. The CDR3 has 15 residues. CDR3 in DNA: TGCGCCAGCAGCCAAGCATGGGGAGTTTATCAGCCCCAGCATTTT. It is translated as CASSQAWGVYQPQHF.

This chain links TRBV11-2 with TRBJ2-3; D is undetermined. The CDR3 extends over 11 amino acids. Germline V gives CDR1 SGHAT, CDR2 FQNNGV. V was trimmed by 3 bases and J by 6 bases, leaving 4 bases between them. The CDR3 coding sequence is TGTGCCAGCAGCTTTGGGGATACGCAGTATTTT. The encoded protein is CASSFGDTQYF.

V and J are TRBV4-3 and TRBJ2-4; the D call may be TRBD1 or TRBD2 (5 bases each). Germline CDR1 reads LGHNA; CDR2 reads YSLEER. The CDR3 runs to 18 residues. Trimming removed 5 bases from V and 5 bases from J, with 25 bases in between. This CDR3 is CASSSSRGPSSSENIQYF. The DNA of the CDR3 is TGCGCCAGCAGCAGCAGTAGGGGACCAAGCTCATCCGAAAACATTCAGTACTTC.

The CDR3 sequence: CATKTGAVRYF. CDR3 in DNA: TGTGCCACCAAGACAGGGGCTGTTCGGTACTTC. The chain is built from TRBV28 and TRBJ2-7; TRBD1 matches 8 bases. The J segment lost 12 bases and the V segment lost 10 bases, leaving 11 bases of the junction unmatched. The CDR3 length is 11 residues. Per the germline V gene, CDR1 is MDHEN and CDR2 is SYDVKM.

The chain combines TRBV19 with TRBJ1-5; D is uncertain. Trimming pared 1 base from V and 2 bases from J, leaving 9 bases between. The CDR3 contains 15 residues. Germline V gives CDR1 LNHDA, CDR2 SQIVND (reference sequence). This CDR3 is CASSIGWDGNQPQHF. CDR3 sequence (DNA): TGTGCCAGTAGTATAGGTTGGGATGGCAATCAGCCCCAGCATTTT.

The gene calls are TRBV27 and TRBJ1-2; D gene ambiguous. Germline CDR1 reads MNHEY; CDR2 reads SMNVEV (reference sequence). V was trimmed by 5 bases and J by 4 bases, leaving 17 bases between them. This CDR3 region has 15 residues. The CDR3 here is CASSPSGQPSYGYTF. CDR3 in DNA: TGTGCCAGCAGTCCCTCCGGTCAGCCAAGCTATGGCTACACCTTC.

This chain joins TRBV2 and TRBJ2-1, with D unclear. This CDR3 comprises 13 residues. Trimming left V 2 bases short and J 6 bases short, with 8 bases between. CDR1 and CDR2 from the germline V gene are SNHLY and FYNNEI. Here the CDR3 DNA reads TGTGCCAGCAGTGAATTCCCCACCAATGAGCAGTTCTTC. Translation: CASSEFPTNEQFF.

The rearrangement uses TRBV29-1 and TRBJ2-5, with 7 positions matching TRBD2. The V gene end was trimmed by 3 bases and the J gene end by 2 bases; junction bases not matched to a gene: 12. The CDR3 is 16 amino acids. The germline gives CDR1 SQVTM, CDR2 ANQGSEA. The CDR3 nucleotides read TGCAGCGTTGACCCCACTAGCGAAATGAAACAAGAGACCCAGTACTTC. Protein product: CSVDPTSEMKQETQYF. The variable domain in full, completed from reference TRBV29-1 and TRBJ2-5, reads SAVISQKPSRDICQRGTSLTIQCQVDSQVTMMFWYRQQPGQSLTLIATANQGSEATYESGFVIDKFPISRPNLTFSTLTVSNMSPEDSSIYLCSVDPTSEMKQETQYFGPGTRLLVL.

The genes are TRBV5-5 and TRBJ1-5; 9 nucleotides match TRBD1. With V trimmed by 0 bases and J by 0 bases, 4 bases remained unmatched. CDR3 length: 17 amino acids. Looked up from germline, CDR1 is SGHKS and CDR2 is YYEKEE (reference sequence). Here the CDR3 DNA reads TGTGCCAGCAGCTTGGAGTGGACAGGGGATAGCAATCAGCCCCAGCATTTT. Its protein is CASSLEWTGDSNQPQHF.

CDR3 nucleotides: TGTGCCATCAGTGCGCCGGGACCGGGTGGGAACACTGAAGCTTTCTTT. This codes for CAISAPGPGGNTEAFF. The rearrangement links TRBV10-3 to TRBJ1-1; perhaps TRBD1 as D (5 bases). The length of the CDR3 is 16 residues. Germline V gives CDR1 ENHRY, CDR2 SYGVKD. Deletions cut 4 bases from V and 1 base from J, with 16 bases between.

The chain has TRBV27 and TRBJ2-1; a weak D match, TRBD2 (5 bases). CDR1 is MNHEY, CDR2 SMNVEV, per germline (reference sequence). V gave up 6 bases and J gave up 0 bases, with 15 bases separating them. This CDR3 has 16 residues. The CDR3 sequence: CASSPLAGTSYNEQFF. DNA of the CDR3: TGTGCCAGCAGCCCTCTGGCGGGTACCTCCTACAATGAGCAGTTCTTC.

The rearrangement links TRBV28 to TRBJ2-7; 7 nucleotides agree with TRBD2. The V and J ends lost 5 bases and 1 base, in that order; junction bases with no gene match: 17. Germline CDR1 and CDR2: MDHEN and SYDVKM. The CDR3 is 18 residues long. CDR3: CASSPYSAIRRGSYEQYF. DNA for the CDR3: TGTGCCAGCAGTCCTTACAGCGCGATTAGGCGGGGGTCCTACGAGCAGTACTTC. Supplemented by reference TRBV28 and TRBJ2-7, the full variable domain reads DVKVTQSSRYLVKRTGEKVFLECVQDMDHENMFWYRQDPGLGLRLIYFSYDVKMKEKGDIPEGYSVSREKKERFSLILESASTNQTSMYLCASSPYSAIRRGSYEQYFGPGTRLTVT.

This clone showed up just once. V is TRBV28 and J is TRBJ2-7; D ambiguous. The CDR3 is 14 residues long. From germline, CDR1 is MDHEN and CDR2 SYDVKM. Deletions cut 6 bases from V and 3 bases from J, with 15 bases between. CDR3 bases: TGTGCCAGCAGGCGGAAAATCCCCGGCTACGAGCAGTACTTC. This translates into CASRRKIPGYEQYF.